One and the same sample provided the 28 T cell receptor beta chains below, sequenced in a study of beta chain features in type 1 diabetes (dated by TCRdb to about 2018). The full study reports these points: Type 1 diabetes patients showed a moderate but significant shortening of TCRB CDR3 length in all four CD4+ subsets.

These TCRs' antigens remain unknown. Library generation was performed with the immunoSEQ multiplex PCR assay. The entire amount of isolated RNA was reverse transcribed using the High Capacity cDNA Reverse Transcription Kit, so the sequenced TCRB transcripts were expressed ones. TCRdb retrieved this table from immuneACCESS and kept in-frame rearrangements only. Not all clones are present; in checked studies, unresolved V genes account for under half, and no reason is known for the remainder. The sample table contains some 640,000 clones; only one count was recorded for over 12% of them. The ten largest clonotypes hold approximately 0.042% of the sample. Input material: naive CD4+ T cells from blood. The cell subset or site label, as the study defines it: true naive CD4+ T cells. These receptors originate from a man between 18 and 29 years old with type 1 diabetes.

This clone has a handful of counts. CDR3 nucleotides: TGTGCCTGGAGGAAGGGACCTGGCGACGAGCAGTACTTC. This encodes CAWRKGPGDEQYF. The chain carries TRBV30 and TRBJ2-7; D may be TRBD1 or TRBD2 (5 bases each). Germline loops: CDR1 GTSNPN, CDR2 SVGIG (reference sequence). The ends were cut back, 3 bases at V and 5 bases at J, with 14 bases in the middle. The CDR3 length is 13 residues.

The chain joins TRBV19 to TRBJ2-7; tentatively, D is TRBD2 (5 bases). The V end lost 9 bases, the J end lost 2 bases, and 17 bases lay between the germline ends. The CDR3 sequence is 14 residues long. Germline V gene data show CDR1 as LNHDA and CDR2 as SQIVND (reference sequence). CDR3 region: CASQTNTGAYEQYF. The CDR3 region has the DNA TGTGCCAGCCAGACTAATACCGGAGCCTACGAGCAGTACTTC. The variable domain in full, with the rest retrieved from reference TRBV19 and TRBJ2-7, is DGGITQSPKYLFRKEGQNVTLSCEQNLNHDAMYWYRQDPGQGLRLIYYSQIVNDFQKGDIAEGYSVSREKKESFPLTVTSAQKNPTAFYLCASQTNTGAYEQYFGPGTRLTVT.

The chain has TRBV5-1 and TRBJ2-5; 9 positions match TRBD2. In germline, CDR1 is SGHRS, CDR2 YFSETQ. The CDR3 sequence is 16 residues long. The V gene end was trimmed by 4 bases and the J gene end by 2 bases; junction bases not matched to a gene: 9. The CDR3 spells CASSPGASGEQETQYF. The CDR3 bases are TGCGCCAGCAGCCCGGGGGCTAGCGGGGAACAAGAGACCCAGTACTTC.

This clone was seen more than once but under ten times. The chain uses TRBV30 and TRBJ1-1; D call uncertain. The CDR3 is 12 amino acids. From germline, CDR1 is GTSNPN and CDR2 SVGIG (reference sequence). V was clipped by 4 bases and J by 0 bases, with 6 bases between them. The CDR3 reads CAWTYMNTEAFF. The CDR3 DNA is TGTGCCTGGACTTACATGAACACTGAAGCTTTCTTT.

Only a few counts were recorded for this clone. The V call is TRBV5-6, the J call TRBJ2-1; D is possibly TRBD1 or TRBD2 (5 bases each). Germline V gene lookup returns CDR1 SGHDT and CDR2 YYEEEE. The CDR3 runs 15 residues. Between the trimmed V and J ends, which lost 2 bases and 3 bases, there was a span of 12 bases. CDR3 DNA sequence: TGTGCCAGCAGCTTCCGACAGCGGATCTACAATGAGCAGTTCTTC. Protein: CASSFRQRIYNEQFF.

A word on this clone: This same CDR3 is encoded by further DNA sequences in the sample. The V gene is TRBV5-1, the J gene TRBJ2-5, with D tentatively TRBD2 (5 bases). V was trimmed by 0 bases and J by 5 bases, leaving 8 bases between them. This CDR3 region has 13 residues. Germline-derived CDR1 and CDR2 are SGHRS and YFSETQ. The CDR3, as DNA: TGCGCCAGCAGCTTGGTTGGGGAGGAGACCCAGTACTTC. It is translated as CASSLVGEETQYF.

This clone was detected only a few times. This rearrangement joins TRBV18 to TRBJ2-1; possibly TRBD1 for D (6 bases). The CDR3 loop spans 15 amino acids. Germline CDR1 reads KGHSH; CDR2 reads LQKENI. The V gene lost 0 bases and the J gene lost 12 bases, with 18 bases spanning the gap. CDR3 sequence: CASSPPDSRLLRQFF. The CDR3 DNA follows: TGTGCCAGCTCACCACCGGACAGCCGGCTCCTCCGGCAGTTCTTC. Looking up the rest from reference TRBV18 and TRBJ2-1 gives the full variable domain: NAGVMQNPRHLVRRRGQEARLRCSPMKGHSHVYWYRQLPEEGLKFMVYLQKENIIDESGMPKERFSAEFPKEGPSILRIQQVVRGDSAAYFCASSPPDSRLLRQFFGPGTRLTVL.

The chain has TRBV19 and TRBJ2-1; tentative D call: TRBD1 (6 bases). CDR3 length: 15 residues. The germline gives CDR1 LNHDA, CDR2 SQIVND (reference sequence). The V and J ends lost 9 bases and 7 bases respectively, with 22 bases between them. The CDR3 coding sequence is TGTGCCAGCCCTAAGTATGGCAGGGGTTTTAATGAGCAGTTCTTC. Translation: CASPKYGRGFNEQFF.

This clone was seen more than once but under ten times. This chain links TRBV7-9 with TRBJ1-1; D possibly corresponds to TRBD1 (5 bases). CDR3 length: 18 amino acids. V lost 4 bases and J 0 bases, leaving 21 bases between the germline ends. Germline V CDR1 and CDR2: SEHNR, FQNEAQ (reference sequence). CDR3 sequence reads: CASSSPPHLDTLNTEAFF. The CDR3 DNA follows: TGTGCCAGCAGCTCCCCGCCTCATTTGGACACTTTGAACACTGAAGCTTTCTTT. Based on the CDR3 plus reference TRBV7-9 and TRBJ1-1, the full variable domain is DTGVSQNPRHKITKRGQNVTFRCDPISEHNRLYWYRQTLGQGPEFLTYFQNEAQLEKSRLLSDRFSAERPKGSFSTLEIQRTEQGDSAMYLCASSSPPHLDTLNTEAFFGQGTRLTVV.

This clone was seen a few times. The rearrangement joins TRBV5-6 to TRBJ2-3; D unclear. Trimming took 4 bases from V and 0 from J, leaving 15 bases between them. The CDR3 totals 16 residues. Germline V gene data show CDR1 as SGHDT and CDR2 as YYEEEE. CDR3 in DNA: TGTGCCAGCAGCCTATCGAGGTCCCGTAGCACAGATACGCAGTATTTT. Protein sequence: CASSLSRSRSTDTQYF.

This clone has just a few counts. The chain links TRBV28 to TRBJ2-7; 9 positions agree with TRBD1. Germline V gene data show CDR1 as MDHEN and CDR2 as SYDVKM. V was clipped by 6 bases and J by 3 bases; unmatched bases: 6. The CDR3 is made up of 14 amino acids. This CDR3 is CASRTGGLRYEQYF. CDR3 DNA sequence: TGTGCCAGCAGGACAGGGGGTCTTCGCTACGAGCAGTACTTC. Full variable domain (rest looked up from reference TRBV28 and TRBJ2-7): DVKVTQSSRYLVKRTGEKVFLECVQDMDHENMFWYRQDPGLGLRLIYFSYDVKMKEKGDIPEGYSVSREKKERFSLILESASTNQTSMYLCASRTGGLRYEQYFGPGTRLTVT.

This clone was seen more than once but under ten times. The V call is TRBV11-2, the J call TRBJ2-1; D not resolved. Germline lookup yields CDR1 SGHAT and CDR2 FQNNGV. The CDR3 covers 15 residues. V lost 2 bases and J lost 7, with 15 bases in between. In DNA, the CDR3 is TGTGCCAGCAGCTTACGGGCGGATTTTCCTAATGAGCAGTTCTTC. Its protein product is CASSLRADFPNEQFF.

This clone was seen a few times. V usage is TRBV9 and J usage is TRBJ2-3; 9 bases are a match to TRBD2. The germline V gene encodes CDR1 SGDLS and CDR2 YYNGEE. V was clipped by 0 bases and J by 1 base; unmatched bases: 3. CDR3 size: 16 residues. The CDR3 DNA follows: TGTGCCAGCAGCGTAGTCGGCGGGGGGGGCACAGATACGCAGTATTTT. It translates to CASSVVGGGGTDTQYF.

This clone showed up just a few times. The sample contains more than one DNA sequence encoding this CDR3. V is TRBV29-1 and J is TRBJ1-1; no reliable D call. The germline V gene has CDR1 SQVTM and CDR2 ANQGSEA. The CDR3 extends over 12 amino acids. V was trimmed by 3 bases and J by 1 base, leaving 6 bases between them. The CDR3 nucleotides read TGCAGCGTTGATTCAGGGAACACTGAAGCTTTCTTT. This encodes CSVDSGNTEAFF.

The chain combines TRBV7-8 with TRBJ2-3; possible D gene TRBD2, 6 bases. The germline V and J ends were trimmed by 0 bases and 2 bases, with 12 bases remaining between them. Germline V gene lookup returns CDR1 SGHVS and CDR2 FQNEAQ. This CDR3 has 16 amino acids. CDR3 nucleotides: TGTGCCAGCAGCTTAGCCCCGACTAGTTTCACAGATACGCAGTATTTT. Amino acid sequence: CASSLAPTSFTDTQYF.

This clone was detected only a few times. J is TRBJ1-3 and V is TRBV28; D uncertain. Looked up from germline, CDR1 is MDHEN and CDR2 is SYDVKM. This CDR3 is built from 15 residues. The ends were cut back, 1 base at V and 0 bases at J, with 7 bases in the middle. The CDR3 here is CASSLYVSSGNTIYF. The CDR3 DNA reads TGTGCCAGCAGTTTATACGTTAGCTCTGGAAACACCATATATTTT.

The V and J genes are TRBV2 and TRBJ2-3; D is undetermined. Germline CDR1 reads SNHLY; CDR2 reads FYNNEI. The CDR3 is made up of 17 amino acids. V lost 10 bases to trimming and J lost 0 bases, with 23 bases between them. CDR3 DNA: TGTGCCACCTCCCGTCAGATGGTACTACATAGCACAGATACGCAGTATTTT. It specifies CATSRQMVLHSTDTQYF. Full variable domain (remainder filled in from reference TRBV2 and TRBJ2-3): EPEVTQTPSHQVTQMGQEVILRCVPISNHLYFYWYRQILGQKVEFLVSFYNNEISEKSEIFDDQFSVERPDGSNFTLKIRSTKLEDSAMYFCATSRQMVLHSTDTQYFGPGTRLTVL.

This clone was found a few times. The chain couples TRBV10-3 to TRBJ2-3; the D gene is possibly TRBD2 (5 bases). The germline CDR1 and CDR2 sequences are ENHRY and SYGVKD. The CDR3 totals 13 residues. V shed 11 bases and J shed 1 base, with 13 bases lying between them. The CDR3 reads CASSGGGTDTQYF. The CDR3 region has the DNA TGTGCCTCCAGCGGAGGCGGCACAGATACGCAGTATTTT.

This clone was counted a few times. This chain's CDR3 is CATVSGGFDEQYF. The CDR3 DNA reads TGTGCCACCGTGAGCGGGGGGTTCGACGAGCAGTACTTC. This chain joins TRBV25-1 and TRBJ2-7; TRBD2 aligns across 9 bases. The ends lost 10 bases at V and 5 bases at J; junction bases unmatched: 9. Germline V gene sequence: CDR1 MGHDK, CDR2 SYGVNS. CDR3 length: 13 residues.

The genes are TRBV27 and TRBJ1-2; 7 bases map to TRBD1. Germline CDR1 MNHEY, CDR2 SMNVEV (reference sequence). The CDR3 is made up of 13 amino acids. The J segment lost 8 bases and the V segment lost 5 bases, leaving 8 bases of the junction unmatched. The DNA for the CDR3 is TGTGCCAGCAGTACAGAGACAGGGCGCGGCTACACCTTC. This gives the protein CASSTETGRGYTF.

There are a few counts of this clone. This chain uses TRBV18 with TRBJ2-5; D gene ambiguous. The ends were cut back, 1 base at V and 3 bases at J, with 12 bases in the middle. The CDR3 is made up of 15 amino acids. CDR1 KGHSH and CDR2 LQKENI come from the germline V gene. This CDR3 reads CASSPLLTFEETQYF. The CDR3 DNA reads TGTGCCAGCTCACCACTGCTAACATTTGAAGAGACCCAGTACTTC.

V and J are TRBV28 and TRBJ2-2; no reliable D call. V lost 5 bases to trimming and J lost 8 bases, with 6 bases between them. The CDR3 length is 11 residues. Germline V gene sequence: CDR1 MDHEN, CDR2 SYDVKM. The CDR3 is CASSREGELFF. The DNA of the CDR3 is TGTGCCAGCAGTCGAGAGGGGGAGCTGTTTTTT.

This clone was found a few times. This chain uses TRBV21-1 with TRBJ1-1. TRBV21-1 is a pseudogene segment. The CDR3 consists of 17 residues. CDR3 nucleotide sequence: TGTGCCAGCAGCAAAGCGGTCCCTTTCACGGGCCACACTGAAGCTTTCTTT. Protein: CASSKAVPFTGHTEAFF.

This clone was picked up a small number of times. The V call is TRBV5-6, the J call TRBJ1-1; D is perhaps TRBD1 (5 bases). The germline V gene encodes CDR1 SGHDT and CDR2 YYEEEE. Trimming stripped 4 bases from V and 1 base from J, with 14 bases between. This CDR3 has 15 amino acids. DNA for the CDR3: TGTGCCAGCAGCACTCCACAGGTGGGGAACACTGAAGCTTTCTTT. The encoded protein is CASSTPQVGNTEAFF.

This chain links TRBV30 with TRBJ2-7; TRBD1 matches 7 bases. J gave up 2 bases and V 3 bases, and 10 bases lay outside the gene matches. Per the germline V gene, CDR1 is GTSNPN and CDR2 is SVGIG (reference sequence). The CDR3 is made up of 15 amino acids. The CDR3 protein is CAWRKYRGRTYEQYF. The DNA of the CDR3 is TGTGCCTGGAGGAAATACAGGGGTAGGACCTACGAGCAGTACTTC.

This clone was seen only a few times. The chain employs TRBV30 and TRBJ2-7; D possibly corresponds to TRBD2 (6 bases). CDR3 length: 13 amino acids. The V end was cut by 0 bases, the J end by 4 bases, with 10 bases between. Germline V gives CDR1 GTSNPN, CDR2 SVGIG (reference sequence). The CDR3 sequence is CAWSVEGRYEQYF. As DNA, the CDR3 is TGTGCCTGGAGTGTCGAAGGGAGGTACGAGCAGTACTTC.

The rearrangement uses TRBV14 and TRBJ2-1, with TRBD1 matching 7 bases. J lost 8 bases, V lost 2 bases, and 9 bases had no gene match. The germline V gene encodes CDR1 SGHDN and CDR2 FVKESK. This CDR3 spans 15 amino acids. The CDR3 DNA is TGTGCCAGCAGCCAAATGGGACAGAGCAGCGATGAGCAGTTCTTC. Protein sequence: CASSQMGQSSDEQFF.

V is TRBV30 and J is TRBJ1-3; D ambiguous. The length of the CDR3 is 11 residues. Germline CDR1 is GTSNPN and CDR2 is SVGIG (reference sequence). V gave up 5 bases and J gave up 8 bases, with 10 bases separating them. The CDR3 spells CAWGESHTIYF. The DNA for the CDR3 is TGTGCCTGGGGAGAGTCCCACACCATATATTTT.